The rows below give T cell receptor beta chains drawn from one sample of a study of response to subunit inactivated influenza vaccine. MiXCR was run by TCRdb on the RT-PCR reads, yielding one entry per CDR3 protein. This sample yields 700,000 to 900,000 distinct CDR3 sequences, of which 21% are seen a single time; roughly a tenth belongs to the top ten. The sample in question was PBMCs from blood, obtained 5 days after vaccination. The receptors originated from a man aged 45 to 65 who received an inactivated influenza vaccine. Each CDR3 is given with its conserved first and last residue. Each record gives: D gene, clone size, V gene, J gene, CDR3 DNA, CDR3 protein. D genes are given only for firm matches. Size values are once, few and many counts, or a class for expanded clones, and some rows have none.

d_call: -; clone_size: -; v_call: TRBV7-8; j_call: TRBJ2-1; cdr3_nt: TGTGCCAGCAGCTTAGTGCTGGCGGGGGAGCAGTTCTTC; cdr3_aa: CASSLVLAGEQFF
d_call: -; clone_size: few; v_call: TRBV4-1; j_call: TRBJ1-6; cdr3_nt: TGCGCCAGCAGCCAAGAATCAGGGCTCTATAATTCACCCCTCCACTTT; cdr3_aa: CASSQESGLYNSPLHF
d_call: -; clone_size: -; v_call: TRBV9; j_call: TRBJ2-7; cdr3_nt: TGTGCCAGCAGCGTAGACGGCCTGCGATACGAGCAGTACTTC; cdr3_aa: CASSVDGLRYEQYF
d_call: -; clone_size: -; v_call: TRBV14; j_call: TRBJ2-2; cdr3_nt: TGTGCCAGCAGCCAACGGCGAGGGAGACGGACCGGGGAGCTGTTTTTT; cdr3_aa: CASSQRRGRRTGELFF
d_call: -; clone_size: few; v_call: TRBV4-3; j_call: TRBJ2-5; cdr3_nt: TGCGCCAGCAGCCAAGATATGGCAGACCAAGAGACCCAGTACTTC; cdr3_aa: CASSQDMADQETQYF
d_call: -; clone_size: once; v_call: TRBV3-1; j_call: TRBJ1-2; cdr3_nt: TGTGCCACCAGCCAAGACCCAGGGGACAACTATGGCTACACCTTC; cdr3_aa: CATSQDPGDNYGYTF
d_call: -; clone_size: -; v_call: TRBV5-1; j_call: TRBJ2-7; cdr3_nt: TGCGCCAGCAGCTTGGGGGCGGGACAAACCTACGAGCAGTACTTC; cdr3_aa: CASSLGAGQTYEQYF
d_call: TRBD1; clone_size: -; v_call: TRBV7-8; j_call: TRBJ2-7; cdr3_nt: TGTGCCAGCAGCTTAGCCCCGGGACAGGGGGGCTCCTACGAGCAGTACTTC; cdr3_aa: CASSLAPGQGGSYEQYF
d_call: -; clone_size: -; v_call: TRBV5-6; j_call: TRBJ1-2; cdr3_nt: TGTGCCAGCAGCTTCTATACCTTTTATGGCTACACCTTC; cdr3_aa: CASSFYTFYGYTF
d_call: -; clone_size: many; v_call: TRBV20-1; j_call: TRBJ2-1; cdr3_nt: TGCAGTGCTAGCTGGGGGGGCCTCAATGAGCAGTTCTTC; cdr3_aa: CSASWGGLNEQFF
d_call: TRBD2; clone_size: -; v_call: TRBV7-2; j_call: TRBJ2-7; cdr3_nt: TGTGCCAGCAGCTTAGATGTAGGGACTAGCTTACCGTACTTC; cdr3_aa: CASSLDVGTSLPYF
d_call: TRBD1; clone_size: few; v_call: TRBV24-1; j_call: TRBJ2-7; cdr3_nt: TGTGCCACCAGTGACCCGGGGACAGGGAGCGAGCAGTACTTC; cdr3_aa: CATSDPGTGSEQYF
d_call: -; clone_size: many; v_call: TRBV4-2; j_call: TRBJ2-1; cdr3_nt: TGTGCCAGCAGCCAACATACGGGAGTCTCCTACAATGAGCAGTTCTTC; cdr3_aa: CASSQHTGVSYNEQFF
d_call: -; clone_size: -; v_call: TRBV15; j_call: TRBJ2-1; cdr3_nt: TGTGCCACCAGCAGAGACCCCAAGTACAATGAGCAGTTCTTC; cdr3_aa: CATSRDPKYNEQFF
d_call: -; clone_size: few; v_call: TRBV20-1; j_call: TRBJ2-7; cdr3_nt: TGCAGTGCTAGAGACCTTACCCCCCACGCTGCGAGCTCCTACGAGCAGTACTTC; cdr3_aa: CSARDLTPHAASSYEQYF
d_call: -; clone_size: -; v_call: TRBV24-1; j_call: TRBJ2-1; cdr3_nt: TGTGCCACCAGTGATTTCCGGCAGTTGGGCAATGAGCAGTTCTTC; cdr3_aa: CATSDFRQLGNEQFF
d_call: TRBD1; clone_size: many; v_call: TRBV5-1; j_call: TRBJ2-7; cdr3_nt: TGTGCCAGCAGTTTAGGGGACAGCTCCTACGAGCAGTACTTC; cdr3_aa: CASSLGDSSYEQYF
d_call: TRBD2; clone_size: -; v_call: TRBV4-3; j_call: TRBJ2-3; cdr3_nt: TGCGCCAGCAGCCAGTTTAGCGGGGGGGCAGATACGCAGTATTTT; cdr3_aa: CASSQFSGGADTQYF
d_call: -; clone_size: -; v_call: TRBV20-1; j_call: TRBJ2-3; cdr3_nt: TGCAGTGTCCCCGATCCATTCACAGATACGCAGTATTTT; cdr3_aa: CSVPDPFTDTQYF
d_call: TRBD2; clone_size: -; v_call: TRBV2; j_call: TRBJ2-1; cdr3_nt: TGTGCCAGCAGTGCTTGGCTAGCGGGAGTGGGTGAGCAGTTCTTC; cdr3_aa: CASSAWLAGVGEQFF
d_call: TRBD1; clone_size: -; v_call: TRBV20-1; j_call: TRBJ2-1; cdr3_nt: TGCAGTGCCCCGGGACAGTCCGCTGAGCAGTTCTTC; cdr3_aa: CSAPGQSAEQFF
d_call: -; clone_size: -; v_call: TRBV7-2; j_call: TRBJ2-1; cdr3_nt: TGTGCCAGCAGCTCCAGCGGGCTAGGTTTCGATGAGCAGTTCTTC; cdr3_aa: CASSSSGLGFDEQFF
d_call: TRBD1; clone_size: -; v_call: TRBV20-1; j_call: TRBJ1-1; cdr3_nt: TGCAGTGCTAGAGATAGGGACAGGGGGACCCTGGGGGCTTTCTTT; cdr3_aa: CSARDRDRGTLGAFF
d_call: -; clone_size: few; v_call: TRBV20-1; j_call: TRBJ1-3; cdr3_nt: TGCAGTGCTAGAGTCGGCAACTCTGGAAACACCATATATTTT; cdr3_aa: CSARVGNSGNTIYF
d_call: TRBD2; clone_size: few; v_call: TRBV6-2/TRBV6-3; j_call: TRBJ2-1; cdr3_nt: TGTGCCAGCAGTTACAGGGCTAGCGGGAGTAATGAGCAGTTCTTC; cdr3_aa: CASSYRASGSNEQFF
d_call: -; clone_size: few; v_call: TRBV20-1; j_call: TRBJ2-7; cdr3_nt: TGCAGCGCTAGGGAAACCGGCGGCACCTACGAGCAGTACTTC; cdr3_aa: CSARETGGTYEQYF
d_call: -; clone_size: -; v_call: TRBV20-1; j_call: TRBJ1-5; cdr3_nt: TGCAGTGCTACTAACAAGGATCAGCCCCAGCATTTT; cdr3_aa: CSATNKDQPQHF
d_call: -; clone_size: -; v_call: TRBV20-1; j_call: TRBJ2-1; cdr3_nt: TGCAGTGCTCGCAAGGACTCGCGCCGGTTCTTC; cdr3_aa: CSARKDSRRFF
d_call: -; clone_size: few; v_call: TRBV12-3/TRBV12-4; j_call: TRBJ2-5; cdr3_nt: TGTGCCAGCAGTCTCAGGACAGCGTGGGCTTTC; cdr3_aa: CASSLRTAWAF
d_call: TRBD1; clone_size: -; v_call: TRBV12-3/TRBV12-4; j_call: TRBJ1-5; cdr3_nt: TGTGCCAGCAGTCGGGACAGTAGTAGCAATCAGCCCCAGCATTTT; cdr3_aa: CASSRDSSSNQPQHF
d_call: -; clone_size: -; v_call: TRBV7-9; j_call: TRBJ1-2; cdr3_nt: TGTGCCAGCAGGTCAGGCTTCGGAGGCTACACCTTC; cdr3_aa: CASRSGFGGYTF
d_call: -; clone_size: few; v_call: TRBV9; j_call: TRBJ2-1; cdr3_nt: TGTGCCAGCAGCGTAGCGGACCCCGCTTTTCCGGATGAGCAGTTCTTC; cdr3_aa: CASSVADPAFPDEQFF
d_call: TRBD1; clone_size: few; v_call: TRBV3-1; j_call: TRBJ2-7; cdr3_nt: TGTGCCAGCAGCCAAGTTCAGGGTGCGGGGACAGGGGTCGAGCAGTACTTC; cdr3_aa: CASSQVQGAGTGVEQYF
d_call: -; clone_size: -; v_call: TRBV20-1; j_call: TRBJ2-6; cdr3_nt: TGCAGTGCTAGACCTGGGGCCAACGTCCTGACTTTC; cdr3_aa: CSARPGANVLTF
d_call: TRBD1; clone_size: -; v_call: TRBV12-3/TRBV12-4; j_call: TRBJ2-3; cdr3_nt: TGTGCCAGCAGAATACGACAGGGTGGCCTTACAGATACGCAGTATTTT; cdr3_aa: CASRIRQGGLTDTQYF
d_call: TRBD1; clone_size: -; v_call: TRBV7-9; j_call: TRBJ1-3; cdr3_nt: TGTGCCAGCAGCTCCCAGACAGGGGCTGGAAACACCATATATTTT; cdr3_aa: CASSSQTGAGNTIYF
d_call: -; clone_size: -; v_call: TRBV18; j_call: TRBJ2-3; cdr3_nt: TGTGCCAGCTCACCAGAGAGAGATACGCAGTATTTT; cdr3_aa: CASSPERDTQYF
d_call: TRBD2; clone_size: -; v_call: TRBV29-1; j_call: TRBJ2-3; cdr3_nt: TGCAGCGTTGAGGGGTTAGCGGGACTCTCGGATACGCAGTATTTT; cdr3_aa: CSVEGLAGLSDTQYF
d_call: TRBD1; clone_size: few; v_call: TRBV6-5; j_call: TRBJ2-3; cdr3_nt: TGTGCCAGCAGTTACGGCAGGGGGCTTTGGGCAGATACGCAGTATTTT; cdr3_aa: CASSYGRGLWADTQYF
d_call: TRBD2; clone_size: -; v_call: TRBV7-3; j_call: TRBJ2-3; cdr3_nt: TGTGCCAGCAGCCTAAAACGAGCGCCAGTACTAGCGGACAGCACAGATACGCAGTATTTT; cdr3_aa: CASSLKRAPVLADSTDTQYF
d_call: -; clone_size: -; v_call: TRBV2; j_call: TRBJ1-5; cdr3_nt: TGTGCCAGCAGTGAAGAAGTAAATCAGCCCCAGCATTTT; cdr3_aa: CASSEEVNQPQHF
d_call: -; clone_size: -; v_call: TRBV6-1; j_call: TRBJ1-3; cdr3_nt: TGTGCCAGCAGCACGGCTGAGATGAACACCATATATTTT; cdr3_aa: CASSTAEMNTIYF
d_call: TRBD2; clone_size: -; v_call: TRBV24-1; j_call: TRBJ2-3; cdr3_nt: TGTGCCACCAGTGATGCGGGAGTGGGACGGGATACGCAGTATTTT; cdr3_aa: CATSDAGVGRDTQYF
d_call: TRBD2; clone_size: -; v_call: TRBV6-2/TRBV6-3; j_call: TRBJ2-2; cdr3_nt: TGTGCCAGCAGCTATCTCCCTCTGAGCGGGGGGGTCAACACCGGGGAGCTGTTTTTT; cdr3_aa: CASSYLPLSGGVNTGELFF
d_call: -; clone_size: -; v_call: TRBV20-1; j_call: TRBJ2-3; cdr3_nt: TGCAGTGCCGGCCCCCGACGAGATACGCAGTATTTT; cdr3_aa: CSAGPRRDTQYF
d_call: TRBD1; clone_size: -; v_call: TRBV30; j_call: TRBJ1-3; cdr3_nt: TGTGCCTGGAGGACAGGGGCCGGAAACACCATATATTTT; cdr3_aa: CAWRTGAGNTIYF
d_call: -; clone_size: many; v_call: TRBV20-1; j_call: TRBJ2-7; cdr3_nt: TGCAGTGCCATCGGTGGGGCGAGCTCCTACGAGCAGTACTTC; cdr3_aa: CSAIGGASSYEQYF
d_call: TRBD1; clone_size: -; v_call: TRBV5-1; j_call: TRBJ1-2; cdr3_nt: TGCGCCAGCAGCCTAACAGGGGATTCCGATGGCTACACCTTC; cdr3_aa: CASSLTGDSDGYTF
d_call: TRBD1; clone_size: -; v_call: TRBV5-6; j_call: TRBJ2-7; cdr3_nt: TGTGCCAGCAGTTGGCAGTGGGACAGGGGATTCCACGAGCAGTACTTC; cdr3_aa: CASSWQWDRGFHEQYF
d_call: TRBD1; clone_size: few; v_call: TRBV20-1; j_call: TRBJ1-3; cdr3_nt: TGCAGTGCAAAAAATACGGGACAGTTATACTCTGGAAACACCATATATTTT; cdr3_aa: CSAKNTGQLYSGNTIYF
d_call: -; clone_size: few; v_call: TRBV12-3/TRBV12-4; j_call: TRBJ2-5; cdr3_nt: TGTGCCAGCAGTTTAGGGGTTCTAGAGACCCAGTACTTC; cdr3_aa: CASSLGVLETQYF
d_call: TRBD1; clone_size: few; v_call: TRBV20-1; j_call: TRBJ1-5; cdr3_nt: TGCAGTGCTAGACCGGGACAGGGAGTTGGCAATCAGCCCCAGCATTTT; cdr3_aa: CSARPGQGVGNQPQHF
d_call: TRBD2; clone_size: -; v_call: TRBV12-3/TRBV12-4; j_call: TRBJ2-7; cdr3_nt: TGTGCCAGCAGTTTAGCAAGCGGGAGAACTTACTACGAGCAGTACTTC; cdr3_aa: CASSLASGRTYYEQYF
d_call: TRBD1; clone_size: few; v_call: TRBV20-1; j_call: TRBJ2-5; cdr3_nt: TGCAGTGCCGCTGGGGACAGGGATGTGGAGACCCAGTACTTC; cdr3_aa: CSAAGDRDVETQYF